The 25 T cell receptor beta chains given below trace back to one sample, sequenced in a study of response to subunit inactivated influenza vaccine. TCRdb ran MiXCR on the RT-PCR reads and lists one entry per CDR3 protein. The table lists approximately 570,000 distinct CDR3 sequences, approximately 7.6% of them singletons, with over 10% in the top ten. The specimen comprised PBMCs from blood, sampled less than 25 months after vaccination. The source of these receptors is a man between 50 and 70 years old who received an inactivated influenza vaccine.

This rearrangement joins TRBV7-2 to TRBJ2-7; D is perhaps TRBD1 or TRBD2 (5 bases each). The CDR3 sequence is 15 residues long. Trimming removed 1 base at V and 4 bases at J, with 14 bases between. Germline assignment: CDR1 SGHTA and CDR2 FQGNSA. The CDR3 region has the DNA TGTGCCAGCAGCTTAGAGCCAGGGAGTCCGTACGAGCAGTACTTC. Translating gives CASSLEPGSPYEQYF.

The gene calls are TRBV11-2 and TRBJ1-2; D remains unclear. CDR3 length: 12 amino acids. Trimming shortened V by 4 bases and J by 5 bases, and 8 bases separated the two germline ends. CDR1 is SGHAT and CDR2 is FQNNGV in the germline V gene. DNA for the CDR3: TGTGCCAGCAGCTCCTCAGGATATGGCTACACCTTC. It is translated as CASSSSGYGYTF.

This clonotype was detected ten times or more. This chain links TRBV11-2 with TRBJ2-5, with TRBD2 identical over 7 bases. V shed 1 base and J 5 bases; nucleotides not matched to a gene: 13. Germline V gives CDR1 SGHAT, CDR2 FQNNGV. CDR3 length equals 17 residues. The chain's CDR3 is CASSLGVDAGGSETQYF. DNA for the CDR3: TGTGCCAGCAGCTTAGGAGTTGACGCAGGCGGGAGCGAGACCCAGTACTTC.

Of note for this clonotype: A single base separates this from a much larger clone, so it may be a read error. The chain employs TRBV5-1 and TRBJ1-1; D remains ambiguous. Germline V gene data show CDR1 as SGHRS and CDR2 as YFSETQ. V was shortened by 6 bases and J by 8 bases, with 23 bases between the two germline ends. The CDR3 spans 15 residues. This CDR3 is CASTKLRPGGAEAFF. CDR3 coding DNA: TGCGCCAGCACGAAGTTGCGGCCTGGCGGAGCCGAAGCTTTCTTT.

The sample holds many counts of this clonotype. The chain uses TRBV7-2 and TRBJ2-3; D is perhaps TRBD1 or TRBD2 (5 bases each). Trimming took off 1 base at V and 8 bases at J, with 13 bases between the two ends. The germline gives CDR1 SGHTA, CDR2 FQGNSA. This CDR3 spans 14 amino acids. Here the CDR3 DNA reads TGTGCCAGCAGCTTAGGACCGGGACCCCTTACGCAGTATTTT. Amino acids: CASSLGPGPLTQYF.

The V and J genes are TRBV10-3 and TRBJ2-2; D not resolved. The CDR3 consists of 16 residues. Germline V gene sequence: CDR1 ENHRY, CDR2 SYGVKD. Trimming shortened V by 4 bases and J by 6 bases, and 18 bases separated the two germline ends. DNA for the CDR3: TGTGCCATCAGTGGGCGGAAGGGTCTTGGAGCCGGGGAGCTGTTTTTT. Residues: CAISGRKGLGAGELFF.

This clonotype was picked up many times. This chain joins TRBV5-1 and TRBJ2-5, with D uncertain. Germline V lookup: CDR1 SGHRS, CDR2 YFSETQ. V was pared by 4 bases and J by 5 bases, with 15 bases between. The CDR3 runs to 14 residues. The CDR3 spells CASSPMSGLETQYF. As DNA, the CDR3 is TGCGCCAGCAGCCCCATGAGTGGATTGGAGACCCAGTACTTC.

This clonotype has just a few counts. This sequence joins TRBV7-2 and TRBJ1-1; D gene unclear. Trimming removed 1 base at V and 4 bases at J, with 7 bases between. The CDR3 is 13 residues long. Looked up from germline, CDR1 is SGHTA and CDR2 is FQGNSA. The CDR3 loop reads CASSLELSTEAFF. The CDR3 DNA sequence: TGTGCCAGCAGCTTAGAGTTATCCACTGAAGCTTTCTTT.

This clonotype was seen many times. This chain joins TRBV28 and TRBJ2-3, with D tentatively TRBD1 (6 bases). The CDR3 contains 15 residues. Trimming left V 5 bases short and J 1 base short, with 13 bases between. Germline CDR1 reads MDHEN; CDR2 reads SYDVKM. In nucleotides, the CDR3 is TGTGCCAGCAGTCCCGGACAGAGCCGCACAGATACGCAGTATTTT. Its translation: CASSPGQSRTDTQYF.

This chain links TRBV20-1 with TRBJ2-7, with no clear D. Germline-derived CDR1 and CDR2 are DFQATT and SNEGSKA (reference sequence). The V gene lost 3 bases and the J gene lost 9 bases, with 12 bases spanning the gap. This CDR3 spans 11 amino acids. The CDR3 DNA is TGCAGTGCTAGTAGGGCCGACCTGCAGTACTTC. Translating it yields CSASRADLQYF.

This clonotype occurred many times. The chain combines TRBV29-1 with TRBJ1-2; TRBD1 might be the D (6 bases). The germline V gene encodes CDR1 SQVTM and CDR2 ANQGSEA. V shed 7 bases and J shed 6 bases, with 12 bases lying between them. The CDR3 is 11 residues long. The CDR3 coding sequence is TGCAGCGCCCTAGGGGGGGATGGCTACACCTTC. It encodes CSALGGDGYTF. Supplemented by reference TRBV29-1 and TRBJ1-2, the full variable domain reads SAVISQKPSRDICQRGTSLTIQCQVDSQVTMMFWYRQQPGQSLTLIATANQGSEATYESGFVIDKFPISRPNLTFSTLTVSNMSPEDSSIYLCSALGGDGYTFGSGTRLTVV.

This clonotype came up many times. The chain couples TRBV12-3 or TRBV12-4 to TRBJ2-4; 7 positions match TRBD2. The J segment lost 9 bases and the V segment lost 5 bases, leaving 16 bases of the junction unmatched. The CDR3 runs 16 residues. Written as DNA, the CDR3 is TGTGCCAGCAGTAAGACGGGACTAACCCGAAGTAGCATTCAGTACTTC. It is translated as CASSKTGLTRSSIQYF.

This clonotype was detected a few times. V usage is TRBV19 and J usage is TRBJ1-5; 7 bases are shared with TRBD1. Germline values: CDR1 LNHDA, CDR2 SQIVND (reference sequence). V was clipped by 5 bases and J by 2 bases; unmatched bases: 12. The CDR3 contains 17 residues. CDR3 sequence (DNA): TGTGCCAGTAGTCCAAGACAGGGCTGGTTTGGCAATCAGCCCCAGCATTTT. Amino acids: CASSPRQGWFGNQPQHF.

This clonotype was seen ten or more times. This chain joins TRBV11-2 and TRBJ2-1; D is possibly TRBD2 (5 bases). Germline-derived CDR1 and CDR2 are SGHAT and FQNNGV. V dropped 5 bases and J dropped 0 bases, with 11 bases sitting between them. The CDR3 has 15 amino acids. The CDR3 region is CASSQRVGSYNEQFF. Here the CDR3 DNA reads TGTGCCAGCAGCCAGAGGGTAGGCTCCTACAATGAGCAGTTCTTC.

The chain has TRBV4-2 and TRBJ2-3; no clear D. Trimming took 2 bases from V and 2 from J, leaving 2 bases between them. In germline, CDR1 is LGHNA, CDR2 YNFKEQ. The CDR3 totals 12 residues. The CDR3 region has the DNA TGTGCCAGCAGCCAACACACAGATACGCAGTATTTT. This gives the protein CASSQHTDTQYF.

The J gene is TRBJ1-5, the V gene TRBV20-1; 7 bases fit TRBD1. The CDR3 runs to 13 residues. J lost 10 bases, V lost 5 bases, and 11 bases had no gene match. CDR1 and CDR2 (germline): DFQATT, SNEGSKA (reference sequence). In DNA form, the CDR3 reads TGCAGTGCTGAACAGGGGAGCCCGGGTCCCCAGCATTTT. Protein: CSAEQGSPGPQHF.

This clonotype was seen a handful of times. This chain uses TRBV4-3 with TRBJ2-1; TRBD2 agrees at 14 bases. The trim removed 4 bases at V and 8 bases at J, leaving 16 bases unmatched. The germline V gene encodes CDR1 LGHNA and CDR2 YSLEER. This CDR3 region has 19 residues. CDR3 sequence (DNA): TGCGCCAGCAGCCGCTGGACTAGCGGGAGGATCGGGTTGGTAGATGAGCAGTTCTTC. Protein: CASSRWTSGRIGLVDEQFF.

The rearrangement uses TRBV18 and TRBJ2-3; 7 bases match TRBD2. CDR1 is KGHSH, CDR2 LQKENI, per germline. V was clipped by 3 bases and J by 6 bases; unmatched bases: 3. This CDR3 contains 13 residues. CDR3 region: CASSPELADTQYF. CDR3 DNA sequence: TGTGCCAGCTCACCCGAACTAGCGGATACGCAGTATTTT. Variable domain in full (rest from reference TRBV18 and TRBJ2-3): NAGVMQNPRHLVRRRGQEARLRCSPMKGHSHVYWYRQLPEEGLKFMVYLQKENIIDESGMPKERFSAEFPKEGPSILRIQQVVRGDSAAYFCASSPELADTQYFGPGTRLTVL.

This clonotype showed up many times. The chain carries TRBV19 and TRBJ1-6; 9 bases are a match to TRBD1. J was trimmed by 8 bases and V by 5 bases; bases with no gene match: 10. The CDR3 extends over 16 amino acids. The germline CDR1 and CDR2 sequences are LNHDA and SQIVND (reference sequence). The CDR3 region is CASSPTPQGAYSPLHF. CDR3 DNA: TGTGCCAGTAGTCCGACTCCACAGGGGGCGTATTCACCCCTCCACTTT. The full variable domain, its missing parts supplied by reference TRBV19 and TRBJ1-6, is DGGITQSPKYLFRKEGQNVTLSCEQNLNHDAMYWYRQDPGQGLRLIYYSQIVNDFQKGDIAEGYSVSREKKESFPLTVTSAQKNPTAFYLCASSPTPQGAYSPLHFGNGTRLTVT.

This clonotype was counted a few times. CDR3 amino acids: CASSSRDRGGNTIYF. DNA of the CDR3: TGTGCCAGCAGCTCACGGGACAGGGGTGGAAACACCATATATTTT. This chain connects TRBV2 to TRBJ1-3; 10 bases match TRBD1. Germline V gene data show CDR1 as SNHLY and CDR2 as FYNNEI. J gave up 3 bases and V 6 bases, and 5 bases lay outside the gene matches. The CDR3 consists of 15 residues.

There are many counts of this clonotype. V is TRBV11-2 and J is TRBJ1-2; 9 bases are a match to TRBD1. Losses at the gene ends were 3 bases for V and 2 bases for J; bases not matched to a gene: 13. The germline CDR1 and CDR2 sequences are SGHAT and FQNNGV. CDR3 length: 18 residues. Here the CDR3 reads CASSFSPYRGRLNYGYTF. The CDR3 nucleotides read TGTGCCAGCAGCTTTAGTCCCTACAGGGGGCGACTCAACTATGGCTACACCTTC.

The chain combines TRBV9 with TRBJ2-2; D ambiguous. Trimming removed 0 bases from V and 4 bases from J, with 7 bases in between. This CDR3 has 14 amino acids. Germline CDR1 and CDR2: SGDLS and YYNGEE. CDR3 amino acids: CASSVGFVTGELFF. In DNA form, the CDR3 reads TGTGCCAGCAGCGTAGGGTTCGTCACCGGGGAGCTGTTTTTT.

This chain connects TRBV20-1 to TRBJ2-7; TRBD1 might be the D (6 bases). CDR3 length: 14 residues. Germline lookup yields CDR1 DFQATT and CDR2 SNEGSKA (reference sequence). Trimming took 4 bases from V and 2 from J, leaving 15 bases between them. CDR3 region: CSATGPGTTYEQYF. As DNA, the CDR3 is TGCAGTGCTACGGGGCCCGGGACAACCTACGAGCAGTACTTC.

This clonotype was seen many times. This chain connects TRBV12-3 or TRBV12-4 to TRBJ2-1; D remains unclear. The CDR3 has 16 amino acids. V was trimmed by 2 bases and J by 1 base, leaving 12 bases between them. The CDR3 spells CASSLKRHGSYNEQFF. The CDR3 DNA reads TGTGCCAGCAGTTTAAAAAGGCATGGGTCCTACAATGAGCAGTTCTTC.

This rearrangement joins TRBV20-1 to TRBJ1-5, with 8 bases that match TRBD1. After removal of 6 bases from V and 5 bases from J, the junction contained 12 bases not matched to a gene. CDR1 and CDR2 (germline): DFQATT, SNEGSKA (reference sequence). This CDR3 has 15 residues. The CDR3 reads CSASPPRTGYQPQHF. The CDR3 nucleotides are TGCAGTGCATCTCCCCCTAGGACAGGGTATCAGCCCCAGCATTTT.